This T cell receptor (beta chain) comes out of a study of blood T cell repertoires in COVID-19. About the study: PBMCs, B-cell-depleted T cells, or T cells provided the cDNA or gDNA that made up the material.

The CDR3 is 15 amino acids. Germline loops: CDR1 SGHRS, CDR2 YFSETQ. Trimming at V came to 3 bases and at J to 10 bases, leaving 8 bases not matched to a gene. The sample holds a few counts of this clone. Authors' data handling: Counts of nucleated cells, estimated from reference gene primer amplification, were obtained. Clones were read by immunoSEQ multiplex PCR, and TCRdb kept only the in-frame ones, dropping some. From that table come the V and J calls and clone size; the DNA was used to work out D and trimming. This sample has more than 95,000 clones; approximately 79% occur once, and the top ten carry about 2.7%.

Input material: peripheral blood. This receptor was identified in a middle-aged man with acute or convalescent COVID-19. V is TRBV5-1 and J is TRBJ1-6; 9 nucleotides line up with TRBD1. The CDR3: CASSWGQGLESPLHF. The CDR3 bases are TGCGCCAGCAGCTGGGGACAGGGACTAGAATCACCCCTCCACTTT.